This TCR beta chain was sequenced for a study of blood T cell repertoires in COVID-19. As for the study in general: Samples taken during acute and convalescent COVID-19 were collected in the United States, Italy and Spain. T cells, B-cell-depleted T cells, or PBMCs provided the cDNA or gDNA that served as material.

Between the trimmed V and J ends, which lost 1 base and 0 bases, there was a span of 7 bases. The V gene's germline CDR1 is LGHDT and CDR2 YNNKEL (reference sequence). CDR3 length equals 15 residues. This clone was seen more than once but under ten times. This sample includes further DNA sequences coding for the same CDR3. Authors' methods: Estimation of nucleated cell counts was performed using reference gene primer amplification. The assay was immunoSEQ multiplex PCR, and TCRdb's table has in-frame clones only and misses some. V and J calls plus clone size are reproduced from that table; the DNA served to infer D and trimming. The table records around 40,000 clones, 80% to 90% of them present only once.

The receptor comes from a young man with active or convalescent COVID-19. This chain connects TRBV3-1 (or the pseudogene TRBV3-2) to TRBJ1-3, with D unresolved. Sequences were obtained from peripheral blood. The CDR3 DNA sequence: TGTGCCAGCAGCCAAGTTGGCAGCTCTGGAAACACCATATATTTT. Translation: CASSQVGSSGNTIYF.